The rows below give T cell receptor beta chains drawn from one sample of a study of shared clonotypes between healthy human individuals. The protocol was immunoSEQ multiplex PCR, while the TCRdb copy is restricted to in-frame clones and leaves out a portion. This table holds over 2 million clones, under 95% found once. The sequencing input was naive CD4+ T cells from PBMCs. Receptors originate from a man aged 18-30 years in good health. Some clones in this sample may be carry-over from other donors' samples. CDR3s include the opening cysteine and the closing phenylalanine or tryptophan. A D gene is named only where the DNA matches it firmly. Only part of the rows carry a size: once, few, many, or a class if the clone is expanded.

D	size	length	J	V	CDR3	DNA
.	.	11	TRBJ2-7	TRBV6-1	CASSEERRQYF	TGTGCCAGCAGTGAAGAGAGACGGCAGTACTTC
.	.	15	TRBJ2-2	TRBV30	CAWSVLSRENGELFF	TGTGCCTGGAGTGTACTGAGCAGGGAAAACGGGGAGCTGTTTTTT
.	.	14	TRBJ2-1	TRBV5-4	CASSPRRDYNEQFF	TGTGCCAGCAGTCCGCGGCGGGACTACAATGAGCAGTTCTTC
.	.	9	TRBJ1-1	TRBV29-1	CSLGGEAFF	TGCAGCCTGGGGGGGGAAGCTTTCTTT
TRBD2	.	17	TRBJ2-3	TRBV4-2	CASSQEVAGTFTDTQYF	TGTGCCAGCAGCCAAGAGGTAGCGGGAACTTTCACAGATACGCAGTATTTT
TRBD1	.	17	TRBJ1-2	TRBV28	CASRSPGQGAVILGYTF	TGTGCCAGCAGGAGCCCGGGACAGGGGGCCGTAATACTTGGCTACACCTTC
TRBD2	.	17	TRBJ2-1	TRBV5-6	CASSLRLTSGRANEQFF	TGTGCCAGCAGCTTACGATTGACTAGCGGGAGGGCCAATGAGCAGTTCTTC
.	.	13	TRBJ1-2	TRBV6-5	CASRDELIYGYTF	TGTGCCAGCAGGGATGAATTAATCTATGGCTACACCTTC
.	.	13	TRBJ2-1	TRBV11-2	CASSRGLYNEQFF	TGTGCCAGCAGCCGGGGACTTTACAATGAGCAGTTCTTC
TRBD1	.	15	TRBJ2-7	TRBV5-4	CASSTWTGANYEQYF	TGTGCCAGCAGCACCTGGACAGGGGCGAATTACGAGCAGTACTTC
TRBD2	.	18	TRBJ2-5	TRBV29-1	CSVEGLAGGPPHQETQYF	TGCAGCGTTGAAGGACTAGCGGGAGGGCCCCCCCACCAAGAGACCCAGTACTTC
TRBD2	.	15	TRBJ2-5	TRBV19	CASSLGLAEQETQYF	TGTGCCAGTAGCCTGGGACTAGCGGAGCAAGAGACCCAGTACTTC
.	.	12	TRBJ1-1	TRBV28	CASTADRGEAFF	TGTGCCAGCACCGCCGACCGGGGGGAAGCTTTCTTT
.	.	16	TRBJ2-1	TRBV7-3	CASSLTPTVSQNEQFF	TGTGCCAGCAGCTTAACACCGACAGTGAGCCAAAATGAGCAGTTCTTC
TRBD2	.	16	TRBJ2-2	TRBV4-2	CASSQISGSGTGELFF	TGTGCCAGCAGCCAAATCAGCGGGAGCGGCACCGGGGAGCTGTTTTTT
TRBD2	few	15	TRBJ2-7	TRBV7-2	CASSWGLAGGYEQYF	TGTGCCAGCAGCTGGGGACTAGCGGGAGGTTACGAGCAGTACTTC
.	.	14	TRBJ1-2	TRBV5-4	CASSLPGGPGGYTF	TGTGCCAGCAGCTTGCCGGGGGGCCCAGGGGGCTACACCTTC
.	.	13	TRBJ2-5	TRBV6-1	CASSPLIQETQYF	TGTGCCAGCAGTCCCCTAATTCAAGAGACCCAGTACTTC
TRBD2	.	18	TRBJ2-7	TRBV7-9	CASSLGSPSGRSSYEQYF	TGTGCCAGCAGCTTGGGATCCCCCAGCGGGAGAAGCTCCTACGAGCAGTACTTC
.	.	14	TRBJ2-7	TRBV4-2	CASSQDLQGRGQYF	TGTGCCAGCAGCCAAGATTTACAGGGCCGAGGGCAGTACTTC
.	.	15	TRBJ2-3	TRBV7-6	CASGSLGESTDMQYF	TGTGCCAGCGGATCTCTGGGGGAGAGCACAGATATGCAGTATTTT
.	.	16	TRBJ2-2	TRBV7-3	CASSLRQGRSTGELFF	TGTGCCAGCAGCTTAAGGCAGGGGCGATCCACCGGGGAGCTGTTTTTT
TRBD1	.	14	TRBJ2-7	TRBV28	CASSLGQGAYEQYF	TGTGCCAGCAGTTTGGGACAGGGGGCCTACGAGCAGTACTTC
.	.	14	TRBJ2-3	TRBV11-3	CASSLDSGADTQYF	TGTGCCAGCAGCTTAGATTCGGGGGCAGATACGCAGTATTTT
TRBD1	.	16	TRBJ1-2	TRBV6-1	CASSADQTGTGSGYTF	TGTGCCAGCAGTGCAGATCAGACAGGGACGGGTTCTGGCTACACCTTC
.	.	14	TRBJ1-1	TRBV10-3	CAITKGTANTEAFF	TGTGCCATCACTAAGGGCACGGCGAACACTGAAGCTTTCTTT
.	.	14	TRBJ2-3	TRBV18	CASSPFSGTDTQYF	TGTGCCAGCTCACCTTTTTCGGGAACAGATACGCAGTATTTT
.	.	12	TRBJ2-7	TRBV6-1	CASTPPGGEQYF	TGTGCCAGCACCCCCCCTGGGGGCGAGCAGTACTTC
TRBD2	.	18	TRBJ2-6	TRBV28	CASSLGREVYFGANVLTF	TGTGCCAGCAGTTTGGGACGGGAGGTCTACTTCGGGGCCAACGTCCTGACTTTC
.	once	14	TRBJ1-1	TRBV4-2	CASSPGPREAEAFF	TGTGCCAGCAGCCCCGGACCAAGGGAGGCTGAAGCTTTCTTT
TRBD1	.	16	TRBJ1-5	TRBV7-9	CASSKSSGQGNQPQHF	TGTGCCAGCAGCAAATCATCGGGACAGGGGAATCAGCCCCAGCATTTT
.	few	13	TRBJ1-1	TRBV9	CASSGTMNTEAFF	TGTGCCAGCAGCGGAACCATGAACACTGAAGCTTTCTTT
.	.	18	TRBJ2-1	TRBV4-2	CASSPLLSSERVYNEQFF	TGTGCCAGCAGCCCCCTCCTCTCCAGCGAGCGGGTATACAATGAGCAGTTCTTC
TRBD1	.	13	TRBJ2-1	TRBV6-5	CASRKQGANEQFF	TGTGCCAGCAGAAAACAGGGGGCGAATGAGCAGTTCTTC
TRBD2	.	16	TRBJ2-1	TRBV7-3	CASSPPPAGGPNEQFF	TGTGCCAGCAGCCCACCCCCGGCGGGAGGGCCCAATGAGCAGTTCTTC
TRBD2	.	16	TRBJ2-4	TRBV7-9	CASTSTSGGAKNIQYF	TGTGCCAGCACCTCCACTAGCGGTGGGGCCAAAAACATTCAGTACTTC